The clone carrying this T cell receptor (beta chain) was counted once. The antigen remains undetermined. The data were obtained in a study of T cell repertoires in cytomegalovirus infection. Each CDR3 protein is one row after TCRdb ran MiXCR on the reads. The table lists 750,000 to 950,000 distinct CDR3 sequences, about 28% of them singletons. CDR3 size: 17 residues. From germline, CDR1 is LGHNT and CDR2 FRNRAP. Trimming removed 6 bases from V and 0 bases from J; junction bases left unmatched: 11. The receptor was isolated from a human donor in good health (CMV status not recorded). Some clones in this sample may be carry-over from other donors' samples. The V and J genes are TRBV12-5 and TRBJ1-5; 7 bases match TRBD1. The sequences come from cultured CD8+ T cells from PBMCs, collected from culture after CMV antigen stimulation. The CDR3 bases are TGTGCTAGTGGCCCTAATATCGACAGGGTTAGCAATCAGCCCCAGCATTTT. Translated: CASGPNIDRVSNQPQHF.